This TCR beta chain was captured in a study of T cells in Graves' hyperthyroidism and ophthalmopathy. TCR beta CDR3 region amplification was performed from RNA transcripts. Researchers ran a first-round RT-PCR on the TCR CDR3 using the HTBI primer set. MiXCR was run by TCRdb on the multiplex PCR reads, yielding one entry per CDR3 protein. The sample comprises 500,000 to 600,000 distinct CDR3 sequences, about 45% of which are singletons, and roughly 7.7% rests with the top ten. From germline, CDR1 is MNHEY and CDR2 SVGEGT. The CDR3 is made up of 17 amino acids. To note about this clonotype: Given a much more abundant clone one base away, this may be a read error.

The V call is TRBV6-2 or TRBV6-3, the J call TRBJ1-5; no reliable D call. The sequencing input was peripheral blood or thyroid tissue (not recorded which). The clonotype comes from a woman between 18 and 29 years old with Graves' hyperthyroidism. CDR3 nucleotide sequence: TGTGCCAGCGGTTACTCTGGAGACACCTATAGCAATCAGCCCCAGCATTTT. It specifies CASGYSGDTYSNQPQHF.